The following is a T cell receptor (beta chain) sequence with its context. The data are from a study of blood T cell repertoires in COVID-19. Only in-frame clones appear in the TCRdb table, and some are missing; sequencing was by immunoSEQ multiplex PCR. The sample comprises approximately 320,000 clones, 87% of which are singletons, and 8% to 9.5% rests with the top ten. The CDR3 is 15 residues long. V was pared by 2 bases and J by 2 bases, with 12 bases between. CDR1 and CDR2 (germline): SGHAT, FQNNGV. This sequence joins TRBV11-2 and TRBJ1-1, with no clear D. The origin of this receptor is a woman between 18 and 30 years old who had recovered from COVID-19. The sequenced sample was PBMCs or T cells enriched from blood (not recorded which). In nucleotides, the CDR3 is TGTGCCAGCAGCTTATTTAGCAGCTACAACACTGAAGCTTTCTTT. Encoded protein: CASSLFSSYNTEAFF.